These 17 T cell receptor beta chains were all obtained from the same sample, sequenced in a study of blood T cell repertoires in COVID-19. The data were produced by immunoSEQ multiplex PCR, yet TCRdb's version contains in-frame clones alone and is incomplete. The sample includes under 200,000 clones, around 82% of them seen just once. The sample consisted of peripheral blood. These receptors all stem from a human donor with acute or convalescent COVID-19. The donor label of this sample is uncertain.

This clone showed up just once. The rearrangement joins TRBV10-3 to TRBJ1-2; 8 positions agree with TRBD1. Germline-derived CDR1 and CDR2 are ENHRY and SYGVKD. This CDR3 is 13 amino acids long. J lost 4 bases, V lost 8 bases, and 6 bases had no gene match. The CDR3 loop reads CAISGQGIYGYTF. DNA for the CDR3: TGTGCCATCTCCGGACAGGGCATCTATGGCTACACCTTC.

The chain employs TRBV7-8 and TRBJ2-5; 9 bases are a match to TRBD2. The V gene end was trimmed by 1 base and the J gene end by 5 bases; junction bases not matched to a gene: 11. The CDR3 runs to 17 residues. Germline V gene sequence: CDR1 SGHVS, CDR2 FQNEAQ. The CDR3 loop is CASSLGVRRGGEETQYF. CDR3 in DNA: TGTGCCAGCAGCTTAGGTGTTCGGCGGGGGGGCGAGGAGACCCAGTACTTC.

The CDR3 bases are TGTGCCAGCAGGTCCTCGACAGGGGACTCCTACGAGCAGTACTTC. Amino acids: CASRSSTGDSYEQYF. The rearrangement uses TRBV6-5 and TRBJ2-7, with TRBD1 identical over 8 bases. This CDR3 spans 15 amino acids. V shed 6 bases and J 0 bases; nucleotides not matched to a gene: 7. CDR1 is MNHEY, CDR2 SVGAGI, per germline.

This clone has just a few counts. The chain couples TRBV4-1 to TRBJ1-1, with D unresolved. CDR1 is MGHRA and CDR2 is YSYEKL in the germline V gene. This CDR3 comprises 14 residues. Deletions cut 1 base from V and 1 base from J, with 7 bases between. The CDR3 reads CASSQVRENTEAFF. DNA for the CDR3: TGCGCCAGCAGCCAAGTCCGAGAGAACACTGAAGCTTTCTTT.

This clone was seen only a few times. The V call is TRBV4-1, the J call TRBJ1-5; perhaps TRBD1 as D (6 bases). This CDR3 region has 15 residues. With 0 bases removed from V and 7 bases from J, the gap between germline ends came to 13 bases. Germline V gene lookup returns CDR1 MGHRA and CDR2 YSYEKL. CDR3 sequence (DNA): TGCGCCAGCAGCCAAGACCGGTATGGGGGCCAGCCCCAGCATTTT. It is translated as CASSQDRYGGQPQHF.

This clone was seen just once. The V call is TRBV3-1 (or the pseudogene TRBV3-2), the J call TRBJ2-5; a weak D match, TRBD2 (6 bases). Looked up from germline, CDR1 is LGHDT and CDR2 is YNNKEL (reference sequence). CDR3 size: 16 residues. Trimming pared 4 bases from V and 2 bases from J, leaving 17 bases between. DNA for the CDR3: TGTGCCAGCAGCCTCCCTTTAGGGGCGGGGCAAGAGACCCAGTACTTC. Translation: CASSLPLGAGQETQYF.

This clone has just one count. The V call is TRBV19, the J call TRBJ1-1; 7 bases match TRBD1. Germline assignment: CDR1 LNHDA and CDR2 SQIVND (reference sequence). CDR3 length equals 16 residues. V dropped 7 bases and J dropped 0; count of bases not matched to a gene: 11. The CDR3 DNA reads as TGTGCCAGTATGAGGGACGGGACAGCAATGAACACTGAAGCTTTCTTT. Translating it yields CASMRDGTAMNTEAFF.

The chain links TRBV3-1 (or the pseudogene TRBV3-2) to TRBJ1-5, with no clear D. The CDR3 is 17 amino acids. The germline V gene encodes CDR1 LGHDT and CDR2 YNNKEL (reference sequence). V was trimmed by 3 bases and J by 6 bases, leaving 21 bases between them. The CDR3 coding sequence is TGTGCCAGCAGCCATACTACAACGGGCGGGGATACTCAGCCCCAGCATTTT. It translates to CASSHTTTGGDTQPQHF.

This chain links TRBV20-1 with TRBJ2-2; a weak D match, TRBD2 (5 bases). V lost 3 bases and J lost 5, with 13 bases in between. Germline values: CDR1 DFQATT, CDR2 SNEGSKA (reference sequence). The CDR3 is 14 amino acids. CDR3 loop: CSASRGSATGELFF. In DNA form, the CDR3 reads TGCAGTGCTAGTCGTGGGAGTGCGACCGGGGAGCTGTTTTTT.

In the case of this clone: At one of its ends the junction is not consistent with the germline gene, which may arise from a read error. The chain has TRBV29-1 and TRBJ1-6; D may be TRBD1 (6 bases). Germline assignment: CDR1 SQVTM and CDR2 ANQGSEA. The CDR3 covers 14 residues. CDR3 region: CSVWSGAYNLPLHF. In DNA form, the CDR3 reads TGCAGCGTTTGGTCAGGGGCCTATAATTTACCCCTCCACTTT.

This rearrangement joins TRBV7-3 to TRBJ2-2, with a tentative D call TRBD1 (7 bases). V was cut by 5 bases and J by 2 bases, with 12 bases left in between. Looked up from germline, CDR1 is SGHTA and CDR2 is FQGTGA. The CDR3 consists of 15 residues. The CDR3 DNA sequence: TGTGCCAGCAGCCGCGGGACAGTAAACACCGGGGAGCTGTTTTTT. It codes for CASSRGTVNTGELFF.

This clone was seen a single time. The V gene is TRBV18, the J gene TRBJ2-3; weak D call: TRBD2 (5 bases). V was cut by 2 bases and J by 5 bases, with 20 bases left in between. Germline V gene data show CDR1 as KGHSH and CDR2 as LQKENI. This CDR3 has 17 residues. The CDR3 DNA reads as TGTGCCAGCTCACCAATCGGGAAAGCCTCCGGGGTAGATACGCAGTATTTT. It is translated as CASSPIGKASGVDTQYF.

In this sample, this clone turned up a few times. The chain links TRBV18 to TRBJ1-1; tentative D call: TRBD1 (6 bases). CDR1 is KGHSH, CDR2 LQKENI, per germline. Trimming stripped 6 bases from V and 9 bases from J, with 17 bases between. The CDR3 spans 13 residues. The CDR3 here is CASSPDSQLQAFF. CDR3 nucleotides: TGTGCCAGCTCGCCGGACAGTCAGCTTCAAGCTTTCTTT.

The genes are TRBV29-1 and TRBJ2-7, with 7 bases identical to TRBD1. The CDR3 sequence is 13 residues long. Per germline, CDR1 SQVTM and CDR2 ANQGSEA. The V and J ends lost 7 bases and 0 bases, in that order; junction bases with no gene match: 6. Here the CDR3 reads CSAATGSSYEQYF. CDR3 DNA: TGCAGCGCTGCGACAGGGAGCTCCTACGAGCAGTACTTC.

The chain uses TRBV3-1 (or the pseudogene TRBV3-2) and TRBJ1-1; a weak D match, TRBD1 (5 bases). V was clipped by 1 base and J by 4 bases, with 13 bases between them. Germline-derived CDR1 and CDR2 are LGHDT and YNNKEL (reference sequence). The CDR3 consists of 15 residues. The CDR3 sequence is CASSQAQGRGTEAFF. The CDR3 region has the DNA TGTGCCAGCAGCCAAGCCCAGGGTAGGGGCACTGAAGCTTTCTTT.

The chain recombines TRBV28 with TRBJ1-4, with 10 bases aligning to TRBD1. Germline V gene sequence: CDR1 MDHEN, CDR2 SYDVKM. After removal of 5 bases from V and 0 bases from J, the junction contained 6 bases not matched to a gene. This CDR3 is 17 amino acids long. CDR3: CASSGATGGATNEKLFF. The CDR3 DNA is TGTGCCAGCAGTGGGGCGACAGGGGGCGCAACTAATGAAAAACTGTTTTTT.

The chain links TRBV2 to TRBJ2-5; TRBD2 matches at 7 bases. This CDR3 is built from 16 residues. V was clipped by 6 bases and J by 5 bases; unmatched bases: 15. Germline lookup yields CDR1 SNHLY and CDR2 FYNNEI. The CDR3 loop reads CASSSTALAAGETQYF. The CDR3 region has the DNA TGTGCCAGCAGCTCGACGGCCCTAGCGGCAGGGGAGACCCAGTACTTC.